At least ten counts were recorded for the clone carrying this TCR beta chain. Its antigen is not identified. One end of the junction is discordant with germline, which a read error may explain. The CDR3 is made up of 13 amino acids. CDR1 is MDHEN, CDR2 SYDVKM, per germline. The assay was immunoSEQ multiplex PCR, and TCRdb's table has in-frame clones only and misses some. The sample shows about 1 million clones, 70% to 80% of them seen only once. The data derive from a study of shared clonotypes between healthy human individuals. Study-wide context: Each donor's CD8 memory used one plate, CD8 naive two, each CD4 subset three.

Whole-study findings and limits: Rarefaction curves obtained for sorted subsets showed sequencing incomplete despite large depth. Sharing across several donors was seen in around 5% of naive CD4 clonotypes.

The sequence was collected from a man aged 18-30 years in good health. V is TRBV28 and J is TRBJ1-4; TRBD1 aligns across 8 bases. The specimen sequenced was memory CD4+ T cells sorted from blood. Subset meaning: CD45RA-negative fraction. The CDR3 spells CASRTSPDRVLHF. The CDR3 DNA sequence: TGTGCCAGCAGGACATCCCCGGACAGGGTCCTGCACTTT.